The clone carrying this T cell receptor beta chain has ten or more counts. The target antigen is unknown. Expressed TCRB transcripts were sequenced because the entire RNA isolate underwent reverse transcription. Assay used: immunoSEQ multiplex PCR; TCRdb lists only in-frame clones, some missing. Among a few hundred thousand clones listed, 9.5% to 10% were seen once. CDR3 length equals 14 residues. Germline V CDR1 and CDR2: MDHEN, SYDVKM. Trimming shortened V by 3 bases and J by 4 bases, and 12 bases separated the two germline ends. This sample was included in a study of beta chain features in type 1 diabetes. The study, taken as a whole, reports: For Type 1 diabetes patients, all four CD4+ subsets carried TCRB CDR3s that were moderately but significantly shorter. Fewer junction insertions and more nucleotide deletions appeared in type 1 diabetes patients.

J is TRBJ1-2 and V is TRBV28; no reliable D call. This sequence was found in a man aged 25 to 40 with type 1 diabetes. Sequencing input: central memory CD4+ T cells from blood. The CDR3 loop reads CASSLGARSYGYTF. The CDR3, as DNA: TGTGCCAGCAGTTTGGGCGCGCGGAGCTATGGCTACACCTTC.